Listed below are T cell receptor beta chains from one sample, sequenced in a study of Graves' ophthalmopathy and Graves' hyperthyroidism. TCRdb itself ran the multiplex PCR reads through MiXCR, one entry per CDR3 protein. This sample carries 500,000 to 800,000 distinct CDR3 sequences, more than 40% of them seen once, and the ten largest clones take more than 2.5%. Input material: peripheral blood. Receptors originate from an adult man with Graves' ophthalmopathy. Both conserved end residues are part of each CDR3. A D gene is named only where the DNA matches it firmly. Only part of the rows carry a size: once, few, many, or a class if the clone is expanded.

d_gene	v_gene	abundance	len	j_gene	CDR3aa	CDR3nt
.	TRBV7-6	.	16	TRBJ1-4	CASSLGYVALGEKLCF	TGTGCCAGCAGCTTAGGCTACGTTGCTCTGGGGGAAAAACTGTGTTTT
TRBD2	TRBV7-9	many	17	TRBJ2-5	CASSLRLAGGPRETQYF	TGTGCCAGCAGCTTGAGACTAGCGGGAGGGCCGAGGGAGACCCAGTACTTC
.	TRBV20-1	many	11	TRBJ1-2	CSASGGYGYTF	TGCAGTGCTAGCGGGGGCTATGGCTACACCTTC
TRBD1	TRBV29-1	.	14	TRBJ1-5	CSVVETGSNQPQHF	TGCAGCGTTGTGGAGACAGGGAGCAATCAGCCCCAGCATTTT
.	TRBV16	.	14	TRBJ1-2	CASSQSGGLYGYTF	TGTGCCAGCAGCCAATCGGGGGGGCTCTATGGCTACACCTTC
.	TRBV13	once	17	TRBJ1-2	CASSQSRAGPLNYGYTF	TGTGCCAGCAGCCAAAGCCGAGCAGGCCCTCTTAACTATGGCTACACCTTC
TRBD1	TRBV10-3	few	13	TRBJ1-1	CANWTGKDTEAFF	TGTGCCAATTGGACAGGGAAAGACACTGAAGCTTTCTTT
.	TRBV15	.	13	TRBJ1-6	CATSSDPDSPLHF	TGTGCCACCAGCAGTGACCCGGATTCACCCCTCCACTTT
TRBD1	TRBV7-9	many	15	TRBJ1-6	CASSLGTGDASPLHF	TGTGCCAGCAGCTTAGGGACAGGGGATGCTTCACCCCTCCACTTT
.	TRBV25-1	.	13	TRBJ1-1	CASFGTANTEAFF	TGTGCCAGCTTTGGCACAGCGAACACTGAAGCTTTCTTT
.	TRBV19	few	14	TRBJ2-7	CASSTISGGDEQYF	TGTGCCAGTAGTACAATTAGTGGTGGGGACGAGCAGTACTTC
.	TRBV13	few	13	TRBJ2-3	CASSLGQADTQYF	TGTGCCAGCAGCTTAGGGCAGGCAGATACGCAGTATTTT
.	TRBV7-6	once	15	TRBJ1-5	CASSVLGREGQPQHF	TGTGCCAGCAGCGTTCTCGGACGGGAGGGGCAGCCCCAGCATTTT
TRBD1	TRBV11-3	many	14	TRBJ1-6	CASSPDREGSPLHF	TGTGCCAGCAGCCCCGACAGGGAGGGTTCACCCCTCCACTTT
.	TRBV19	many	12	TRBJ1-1	CASRGGGFEAFF	TGTGCCAGTAGAGGGGGGGGATTTGAAGCTTTCTTT
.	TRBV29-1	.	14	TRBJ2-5	CSVDDVLLQETQYF	TGCAGCGTTGACGATGTCTTATTACAAGAGACCCAGTACTTC
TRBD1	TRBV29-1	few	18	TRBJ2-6	CSVEGQGTKGTSANVLTF	TGCAGCGTTGAAGGACAGGGGACAAAGGGGACCTCGGCCAACGTCCTGACTTTC
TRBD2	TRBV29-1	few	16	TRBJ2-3	CSALAGASSSTDTQYF	TGCAGCGCTCTAGCGGGAGCTTCATCTAGCACAGATACGCAGTATTTT
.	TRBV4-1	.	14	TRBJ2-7	CASSQRRGVYEQYF	TGCGCCAGCAGCCAACGTAGGGGGGTATACGAGCAGTACTTC
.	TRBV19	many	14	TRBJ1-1	CASSASGVNTEAFF	TGTGCCAGTAGTGCGTCAGGAGTGAACACTGAAGCTTTCTTT
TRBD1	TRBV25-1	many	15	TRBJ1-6	CASRQGAPRNSPLHF	TGTGCCAGCAGACAGGGGGCGCCGAGGAATTCACCCCTCCACTTT
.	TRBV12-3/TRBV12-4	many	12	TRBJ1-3	CASSFPGNTIYF	TGTGCCAGCAGTTTCCCTGGAAACACCATATATTTT
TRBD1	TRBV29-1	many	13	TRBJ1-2	CSAQGPEGYGYTF	TGCAGCGCACAGGGGCCGGAGGGATATGGCTACACCTTC
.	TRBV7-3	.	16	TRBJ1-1	CASKPGEGPMNTEAFF	TGTGCCAGCAAGCCCGGGGAGGGACCCATGAACACTGAAGCTTTCTTT
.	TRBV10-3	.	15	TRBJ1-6	CATGGYDRFNSPLHF	TGTGCCACCGGGGGATATGACAGGTTTAATTCACCCCTCCACTTT
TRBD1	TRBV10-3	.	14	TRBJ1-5	CAINGQGLTQPQHF	TGTGCCATCAATGGACAGGGACTAACTCAGCCCCAGCATTTT
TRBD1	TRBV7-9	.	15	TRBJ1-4	CASSFEGGFNEKLFF	TGTGCCAGCAGCTTCGAAGGGGGCTTTAATGAAAAACTGTTTTTT
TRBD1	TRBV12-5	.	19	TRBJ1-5	CASGLIGTGRLYSNQPQHF	TGTGCTAGTGGTTTGATCGGGACAGGGCGCCTCTATAGCAATCAGCCCCAGCATTTT
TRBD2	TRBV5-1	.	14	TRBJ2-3	CASTSSGGADTQYF	TGCGCCAGCACGTCTAGCGGGGGGGCAGATACGCAGTATTTT
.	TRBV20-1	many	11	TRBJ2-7	CSASGGSEQYF	TGCAGTGCTAGTGGTGGATCCGAGCAGTACTTC
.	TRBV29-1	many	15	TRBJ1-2	CSVEDVKGVNYGYTF	TGCAGCGTTGAAGATGTGAAGGGGGTAAACTATGGCTACACCTTC
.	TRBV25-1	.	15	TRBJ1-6	CASRIGGADNSPLHF	TGTGCCAGCCGAATAGGAGGGGCAGACAATTCACCCCTCCACTTT
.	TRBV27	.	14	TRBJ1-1	CASSLWQKNTEAFF	TGTGCCAGCAGTTTATGGCAGAAGAACACTGAAGCTTTCTTT
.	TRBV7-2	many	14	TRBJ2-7	CASSLVGAVSEQYF	TGTGCCAGCAGCTTAGTTGGGGCCGTTAGCGAGCAGTACTTC
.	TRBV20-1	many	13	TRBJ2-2	CSARSRSTGELFF	TGCAGTGCTAGATCCAGAAGCACCGGGGAGCTGTTTTTT
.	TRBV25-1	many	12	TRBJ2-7	CASSEGIYEQYF	TGTGCCAGCAGTGAAGGGATCTACGAGCAGTACTTC
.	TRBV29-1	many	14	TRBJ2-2	CSVDFGRGAGELFF	TGCAGCGTTGATTTTGGCAGGGGGGCCGGGGAGCTGTTTTTT
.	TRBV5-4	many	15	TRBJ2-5	CASSPPGGWGETQYF	TGTGCCAGCAGCCCGCCCGGGGGCTGGGGGGAGACCCAGTACTTC
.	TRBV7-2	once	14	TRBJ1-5	CASSTRARNQPQHF	TGTGCCAGCAGCACCAGGGCTCGCAATCAGCCCCAGCATTTT
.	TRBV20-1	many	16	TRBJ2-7	CSASESREGHFYEQYF	TGCAGTGCTAGTGAATCTAGGGAGGGACACTTCTACGAGCAGTACTTC
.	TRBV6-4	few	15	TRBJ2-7	CASSPQYGTPYEQYF	TGTGCCAGCAGCCCCCAATACGGGACACCCTACGAGCAGTACTTC
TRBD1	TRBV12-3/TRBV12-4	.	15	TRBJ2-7	CASSFLTGGVSEQYF	TGTGCCAGCAGTTTCCTGACAGGGGGAGTTTCCGAGCAGTACTTC
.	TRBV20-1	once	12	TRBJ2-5	CSAPRSGWTQYF	TGCAGTGCCCCTAGGTCGGGTTGGACCCAGTACTTC
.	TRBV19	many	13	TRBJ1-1	CASSIDRDTEAFF	TGTGCCAGTAGTATAGACAGGGACACTGAAGCTTTCTTT
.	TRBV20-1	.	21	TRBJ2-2	CSAQASPSWGTSTEETGELFF	TGCAGTGCCCAAGCATCCCCCTCTTGGGGGACGAGCACAGAGGAGACCGGGGAGCTGTTTTTT
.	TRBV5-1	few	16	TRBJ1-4	CASSLRRINTNEKLFF	TGCGCCAGCAGCTTGCGACGGATAAACACTAATGAAAAACTGTTTTTT
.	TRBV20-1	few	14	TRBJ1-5	CSAREGEVSQPQHF	TGCAGTGCTAGAGAGGGCGAAGTCAGTCAGCCCCAGCATTTT
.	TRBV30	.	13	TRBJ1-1	CAWSAFENTEAFF	TGTGCCTGGAGCGCTTTTGAGAACACTGAAGCTTTCTTT
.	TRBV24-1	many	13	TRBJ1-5	CATTGGLNQPQHF	TGTGCCACCACGGGTGGGCTCAATCAGCCCCAGCATTTT
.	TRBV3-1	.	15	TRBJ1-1	CASSLSSPVNTEAFF	TGTGCCAGCAGCCTTTCTTCCCCGGTGAACACTGAAGCTTTCTTT
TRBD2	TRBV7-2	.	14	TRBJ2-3	CASSMGLASDTQYF	TGTGCCAGCAGCATGGGACTAGCGTCAGATACGCAGTATTTT
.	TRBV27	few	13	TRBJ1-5	CASSSWEDQPQHF	TGTGCCAGCAGTTCCTGGGAGGATCAGCCCCAGCATTTT